The 9 T cell receptor beta chains below come from one sample, sequenced in a study of T cells after yellow fever vaccination (dated by TCRdb to the late 2010s). Interpreted using the paper, the treatment or condition label stands for: live attenuated yellow fever vaccine strain. Library creation used 5' RACE. Instrument used: Illumina NovaSeq 6000. TCRdb applied fastp at Q25 and MiXCR to the public reads, then kept only in-frame beta chains. Rows merge per CDR3 protein into single entries with the most common DNA and genes. The sample profile shows 95,000 to 100,000 distinct CDR3 sequences; around 5.8% of them were found once. The ten largest clones add up to roughly two fifths of the sample. Sequenced material: CD8+ T cells sorted from PBMCs, taken 10 days after the yellow fever booster vaccination. The receptor set was obtained from a man between 18 and 35 years old who received the YFV17D yellow fever vaccine.

This clonotype has only a few counts. V and J are TRBV12-3 or TRBV12-4 and TRBJ2-5, with a possible D match to TRBD2 (6 bases). The V gene lost 5 bases and the J gene lost 2 bases, with 12 bases spanning the gap. CDR3 length equals 14 residues. The CDR3 DNA is TGTGCCAGCAGTCGCGGGGTTTGGCAAGAGACCCAGTACTTC. Protein: CASSRGVWQETQYF.

The chain joins TRBV6-1 to TRBJ1-2, with 7 bases lining up with TRBD1. The germline V gene encodes CDR1 MNHNS and CDR2 SASEGT. With 5 bases clipped from V and 2 bases from J, the junction kept 17 bases outside the gene matches. This CDR3 is built from 18 residues. CDR3: CASSPQGGGQLRNYGYTF. CDR3 DNA sequence: TGTGCCAGCAGTCCCCAAGGCGGGGGACAGCTAAGAAACTATGGCTACACCTTC.

This clonotype was counted between two and nine times. The chain has TRBV11-2 and TRBJ2-7; no definite D call. The germline gives CDR1 SGHAT, CDR2 FQNNGV. Trimming cost V 1 base and J 7 bases, with 8 bases left between them. This CDR3 is built from 12 residues. This CDR3 reads CASSLGILEQYF. For the CDR3, the DNA is TGTGCCAGCAGCTTAGGGATTTTGGAGCAGTACTTC.

The sample holds a few counts of this clonotype. The rearrangement uses TRBV5-6 and TRBJ2-5, with 10 bases aligning to TRBD2. This CDR3 is built from 15 residues. Germline V gene sequence: CDR1 SGHDT, CDR2 YYEEEE. J gave up 2 bases and V 5 bases, and 6 bases lay outside the gene matches. The CDR3 reads CASRIGLAEQETQYF. CDR3 nucleotides: TGTGCCAGCAGGATCGGACTAGCGGAACAAGAGACCCAGTACTTC.

This clonotype was found many times. This rearrangement joins TRBV6-6 to TRBJ1-5, with TRBD1 matching over 8 bases. The germline gives CDR1 MNHNY, CDR2 SVGAGI (reference sequence). CDR3 length: 16 residues. Losses at the gene ends were 4 bases for V and 1 base for J; bases not matched to a gene: 6. The DNA for the CDR3 is TGTGCCAGCAGTTCACTGAGACAGGGGAGCAATCAGCCCCAGCATTTT. This codes for CASSSLRQGSNQPQHF.

In this sample, this clonotype turned up a few times. CDR3 nucleotides: TGTGCCAGCAGCACTAGGACCTTCACCGATTCACCCCTCCACTTT. Protein sequence: CASSTRTFTDSPLHF. The chain uses TRBV7-2 and TRBJ1-6; D gene uncertain. CDR1 and CDR2 from the germline V gene are SGHTA and FQGNSA. V was cut by 5 bases and J by 8 bases, with 16 bases left in between. CDR3 size: 15 residues.

This clonotype has a handful of counts. The chain recombines TRBV20-1 with TRBJ2-5; weak D call: TRBD2 (6 bases). The CDR3 covers 14 residues. Germline values: CDR1 DFQATT, CDR2 SNEGSKA (reference sequence). The germline V and J ends were trimmed by 6 bases and 2 bases, with 16 bases remaining between them. Here the CDR3 reads CSARGMDWQETQYF. The CDR3, as DNA: TGCAGTGCCCGGGGGATGGATTGGCAAGAGACCCAGTACTTC.

This clonotype appeared a few times. The V and J genes are TRBV11-2 and TRBJ2-1, with TRBD2 as a possible D gene (6 bases). Trimming took off 1 base at V and 2 bases at J, with 6 bases between the two ends. The V gene's germline CDR1 is SGHAT and CDR2 FQNNGV. The CDR3 is made up of 14 amino acids. CDR3 in DNA: TGTGCCAGCAGCTTAGGGACTACCTACAATGAGCAGTTCTTC. It codes for CASSLGTTYNEQFF.

V is TRBV6-6 and J is TRBJ1-2; D may be TRBD1 (5 bases). This CDR3 comprises 15 residues. CDR1 is MNHNY, CDR2 SVGAGI, per germline (reference sequence). V gave up 6 bases and J gave up 0 bases, with 14 bases separating them. CDR3 loop: CASSQRGLANYGYTF. CDR3 DNA: TGTGCCAGCAGCCAGAGGGGATTAGCTAACTATGGCTACACCTTC.